Detailed here is one T cell receptor (beta chain). These data are taken from a study of blood T cell repertoires in COVID-19. Study at large: Acute and convalescent COVID-19 specimens originated in the United States, Italy and Spain. T cells, B-cell-depleted T cells, or PBMCs supplied cDNA or gDNA.

CDR1 SGHRS and CDR2 YFSETQ come from the germline V gene. J was trimmed by 3 bases and V by 4 bases; bases with no gene match: 1. The CDR3 is 14 amino acids. During active infection, Seattle patients enrolled and were then monitored through disease. In the authors' methods: Amplification from reference gene primers served as the basis for estimated nucleated cell counts. Only in-frame clones appear in the TCRdb table, and some are missing; sequencing was by immunoSEQ multiplex PCR. The V and J calls and clone size are taken from that table; D and trimming were inferred from the DNA. Among 150,000 to 200,000 clones listed, more than 65% were seen once.

The receptor's source is a woman aged 55-70 years with COVID-19, enrolled during active disease. Sequencing was performed on peripheral blood. The chain joins TRBV5-1 to TRBJ2-7, with TRBD2 identical over 13 bases. The CDR3 spells CASSRTSGSYEQYF. Here the CDR3 DNA reads TGCGCCAGCAGCCGGACTAGCGGGAGCTACGAGCAGTACTTC.